This T cell receptor beta chain is from a study of blood T cell repertoires in COVID-19. Germline V CDR1 and CDR2: MNHEY, SVGAGI. Trimming stripped 6 bases from V and 3 bases from J, with 11 bases between. This CDR3 has 13 amino acids. Authors' methods: Nucleated cell counts were estimated from reference gene primer amplification. Some clones are missing from TCRdb's copy, which holds only in-frame ones; the method was immunoSEQ multiplex PCR. That table supplies the V and J calls and clone size; D and trimming were determined from the DNA. Of roughly 200,000 clones in the sample, about 86% were seen once.

This TCR was recovered from a man in his late teens or twenties with active or convalescent COVID-19. The rearrangement joins TRBV6-5 to TRBJ1-2, with a possible D match to TRBD1 (5 bases). The sequencing sample was made of peripheral blood. CDR3 sequence (DNA): TGTGCCAGCAGCGCAGGACATTACTATGGCTACACCTTC. Encoded protein: CASSAGHYYGYTF.